Listed below are T cell receptor beta chains from one sample, sequenced in a study of T cell changes during pregnancy in multiple sclerosis. Only in-frame clones appear in the TCRdb table, and some are missing; sequencing was by immunoSEQ multiplex PCR. The table shows around 37,000 clones, with roughly 89% occurring only once. The sequencing here drew on CD8+ T cells from peripheral blood mononuclear cells, taken in the second trimester of pregnancy. The receptors come from a female donor with multiple sclerosis, enrolled in a pregnancy study. Both conserved end residues are part of each CDR3. The D gene is left open where the match is weak. Size values are once, few and many counts, or a class for expanded clones, and some rows have none.

V gene	D gene	J gene	clone size	CDR3 protein	CDR3 DNA
TRBV7-6	TRBD2	TRBJ2-7	-	CASSPERGQHDEQYF	TGTGCCAGCAGCCCGGAGCGGGGTCAGCACGACGAGCAGTACTTC
TRBV7-6	-	TRBJ1-5	-	CASSSGRNQPQHF	TGTGCCAGCAGCTCAGGGCGTAATCAGCCCCAGCATTTT
TRBV4-3	TRBD2	TRBJ2-1	-	CASSPGTSGDYNEQFF	TGCGCCAGCAGCCCCGGGACTAGCGGAGACTACAATGAGCAGTTCTTC
TRBV27	-	TRBJ2-1	-	CASSLSVGSGIDEQFF	TGTGCCAGCAGTTTATCGGTGGGCAGCGGAATCGATGAGCAGTTCTTC
TRBV4-2	TRBD2	TRBJ2-3	-	CASSQGVGGAVSDTQYF	TGTGCCAGCAGCCAAGGCGTCGGGGGGGCCGTCTCAGATACGCAGTATTTT
TRBV11-2	-	TRBJ2-3	-	CASRPTSTDTQYF	TGTGCCAGCAGACCAACTAGCACAGATACGCAGTATTTT
TRBV5-6	TRBD2	TRBJ2-7	-	CASTLGLAGALSYEQYF	TGTGCCAGCACCTTAGGGCTAGCGGGAGCCCTCTCCTACGAGCAGTACTTC
TRBV9	TRBD1	TRBJ1-2	-	CASTRMPGQGKEGYTF	TGTGCCAGCACCCGAATGCCGGGACAGGGGAAAGAGGGCTACACCTTC
TRBV7-8	-	TRBJ1-1	-	CASSLRRSGVTEAFF	TGTGCCAGCAGCTTAAGGCGCTCAGGGGTCACTGAAGCTTTCTTT
TRBV6-4	TRBD1	TRBJ1-1	medium-sized	CASSDGQENTEAFF	TGTGCCAGCAGTGATGGACAGGAGAACACTGAAGCTTTCTTT
TRBV25-1	TRBD1	TRBJ2-1	-	CASDRGGGYNEQFF	TGTGCCAGCGACAGGGGAGGAGGATACAATGAGCAGTTCTTC
TRBV5-1	-	TRBJ1-5	-	CASSLGQSNQPQHF	TGCGCCAGCAGCTTGGGACAGAGCAATCAGCCCCAGCATTTT
TRBV4-3	-	TRBJ1-6	-	CASSQARGGSPLHF	TGCGCCAGCAGCCAAGCGAGAGGCGGTTCACCCCTCCACTTT
TRBV7-9	-	TRBJ1-2	-	CASSPPSTDHYGYTF	TGTGCCAGCAGCCCCCCTTCGACAGACCACTATGGCTACACCTTC
TRBV11-2	-	TRBJ1-3	once	CASRSTGLSGNTIYF	TGTGCCAGCAGAAGCACAGGCCTCTCTGGAAACACCATATATTTT
TRBV27	TRBD1	TRBJ1-2	-	CASSRQGARDGYTF	TGTGCCAGCAGCCGGCAGGGGGCGCGTGATGGCTACACCTTC
TRBV16	-	TRBJ1-2	-	CASSQSRGSGYGYTF	TGTGCCAGCAGCCAATCAAGGGGATCAGGGTATGGCTACACCTTC
TRBV2	TRBD2	TRBJ2-7	-	CASSDLSGGSYEQYF	TGTGCCAGCAGTGATCTTAGCGGGGGATCCTACGAGCAGTACTTC
TRBV6-5	TRBD2	TRBJ2-7	-	CASSYGAGVYEQYF	TGTGCCAGCAGTTACGGAGCGGGGGTCTACGAGCAGTACTTC
TRBV7-6	-	TRBJ2-7	-	CASSSTDRTYEQYF	TGTGCCAGCAGCTCAACCGACAGAACCTACGAGCAGTACTTC
TRBV25-1	TRBD2	TRBJ2-2	-	CASNPGLANTGELFF	TGTGCCAGCAACCCGGGACTAGCGAACACCGGGGAGCTGTTTTTT
TRBV27	-	TRBJ2-7	-	CASSLSGAGYEQYF	TGTGCCAGCAGTTTGTCAGGGGCGGGTTACGAGCAGTACTTC
TRBV5-1	-	TRBJ2-2	-	CASRFGLELFF	TGCGCCAGCAGATTTGGCCTCGAGCTGTTTTTT
TRBV15	-	TRBJ2-7	-	CATSRDPTASYEQYF	TGTGCCACCAGCAGAGATCCGACAGCCTCCTACGAGCAGTACTTC
TRBV11-1	-	TRBJ1-1	-	CASSGVGRNTEAFF	TGTGCCAGCAGCGGGGTGGGGAGGAACACTGAAGCTTTCTTT
TRBV14	-	TRBJ2-7	-	CASSQVLYEQYF	TGTGCCAGCAGCCAAGTTTTATACGAGCAGTACTTC
TRBV9	-	TRBJ2-1	-	CASSVVGPSGNEQFF	TGTGCCAGCAGCGTAGTAGGACCCAGCGGCAATGAGCAGTTCTTC
TRBV7-9	-	TRBJ2-7	-	CASSFGPYEQYF	TGTGCCAGCAGCTTCGGTCCCTACGAGCAGTACTTC
TRBV4-1	TRBD2	TRBJ2-7	once	CASSQASGRAVYEQYF	TGCGCCAGCAGCCAAGCGAGCGGGAGGGCAGTCTACGAGCAGTACTTC
TRBV7-6	TRBD1	TRBJ2-1	-	CASSGDRVAYNEQFF	TGTGCCAGCAGCGGAGACAGGGTGGCCTACAATGAGCAGTTCTTC
TRBV4-3	-	TRBJ2-1	-	CASSQVRGGADLNEQFF	TGCGCCAGCAGCCAAGTCCGGGGCGGGGCCGACCTAAATGAGCAGTTCTTC
TRBV5-5	-	TRBJ1-2	-	CASSPPGEAGYTF	TGTGCCAGCAGCCCCCCTGGGGAGGCTGGCTACACCTTC
TRBV9	-	TRBJ1-2	-	CASSALTGSEGYTF	TGTGCCAGCAGCGCCCTGACAGGATCGGAGGGCTACACCTTC
TRBV11-3	-	TRBJ2-2	-	CASSLGTAGELFF	TGTGCCAGCAGCTTAGGGACAGCCGGGGAGCTGTTTTTT
TRBV7-6	-	TRBJ2-2	-	CASRATIAGGELFF	TGTGCCAGCAGGGCGACTATCGCCGGCGGGGAGCTGTTTTTT
TRBV11-3	TRBD2	TRBJ2-1	-	CASSLYGGSEGREQFF	TGTGCCAGCAGCCTTTACGGGGGGTCCGAAGGTAGGGAGCAGTTCTTC
TRBV5-4	TRBD1	TRBJ2-1	-	CASSLRQGFGEQFF	TGTGCCAGCAGCTTGAGACAGGGGTTCGGTGAGCAGTTCTTC
TRBV27	-	TRBJ1-2	once	CASSLTGIYGYTF	TGTGCCAGCAGTTTAACAGGGATCTATGGCTACACCTTC
TRBV9	TRBD1	TRBJ1-2	-	CASSDTGGPPHGYTF	TGTGCCAGCAGCGATACAGGGGGGCCCCCGCATGGCTACACCTTC
TRBV9	-	TRBJ1-1	few	CASSVGGGRVGAFF	TGTGCCAGCAGCGTAGGGGGCGGCCGGGTTGGAGCTTTCTTT
TRBV4-2	-	TRBJ2-2	-	CASSQEAGDSRTGELFF	TGTGCCAGCAGCCAAGAGGCTGGGGACTCAAGAACCGGGGAGCTGTTTTTT
TRBV5-5	-	TRBJ2-7	-	CASSTFPEGSSYEQYF	TGTGCCAGCAGCACCTTTCCCGAGGGAAGCTCCTACGAGCAGTACTTC
TRBV6-5	TRBD1	TRBJ1-1	-	CASSSYTGTGAEAFF	TGTGCCAGCAGTTCCTACACCGGGACAGGGGCTGAAGCTTTCTTT
TRBV27	-	TRBJ1-1	-	CASSMGGRVTEAFF	TGTGCCAGCAGCATGGGGGGAAGGGTCACTGAAGCTTTCTTT
TRBV2	-	TRBJ2-7	-	CASSAGTTSSYEQYF	TGTGCCAGCAGTGCCGGGACAACTAGCTCCTACGAGCAGTACTTC
TRBV27	-	TRBJ2-3	-	CASSWGHTDTQYF	TGTGCCAGCAGTTGGGGGCACACAGATACGCAGTATTTT
TRBV2	-	TRBJ1-1	large	CASSWGPEAFF	TGTGCCAGCAGCTGGGGGCCTGAAGCTTTCTTT